This record looks at one T cell receptor beta chain sequence and its context. The ends were cut back, 2 bases at V and 5 bases at J, with 13 bases in the middle. Germline V gives CDR1 SGHNT, CDR2 YENEEA. The CDR3 has 15 residues. This entry is derived from a study of blood T cell repertoires in COVID-19. Assay: immunoSEQ multiplex PCR; the TCRdb copy retains only in-frame clones and omits some. The repertoire includes some 450,000 clones, about 90% of them detected once, and 0.75% to 0.85% sits in the top ten. The sequencing sample was made of peripheral blood. The clonotype comes from a man aged 18 to 30 with COVID-19, enrolled during active disease. The rearrangement joins TRBV11-3 to TRBJ2-1; no clear D gene. CDR3 in DNA: TGTGCCAGCAGCTTACCCAGCCCTCAGGACAATGAGCAGTTCTTC. This sequence encodes CASSLPSPQDNEQFF.